The 27 T cell receptor beta chains below come from one sample, sequenced in a study of shared clonotypes between healthy human individuals. TCRdb keeps only in-frame clones here, not all; method: immunoSEQ multiplex PCR. The sample lists some 2 million clones; 85% to 95% were seen once. The sequenced sample was naive CD4+ T cells sorted from blood. As for subset: CD45RA+ positively selected. These receptors were taken from a man aged 18 to 30 in good health.

This sequence joins TRBV9 and TRBJ1-6; no firm D call. The CDR3 covers 14 residues. V lost 0 bases and J lost 10, with 11 bases in between. Germline V gene data show CDR1 as SGDLS and CDR2 as YYNGEE. This chain's CDR3 is CASSVAPTGSPLHF. As DNA, the CDR3 is TGTGCCAGCAGCGTAGCCCCGACGGGATCACCCCTCCACTTT.

The rearrangement uses TRBV7-8 and TRBJ2-1; the D is unclear. With 5 bases removed from V and 2 bases from J, the gap between germline ends came to 16 bases. CDR1 SGHVS and CDR2 FQNEAQ come from the germline V gene. The CDR3 totals 16 residues. The CDR3 DNA follows: TGTGCCAGCAGCCCCGCTTGGGTATTGACCTACAATGAGCAGTTCTTC. Its protein is CASSPAWVLTYNEQFF. The full variable domain, completed using reference TRBV7-8 and TRBJ2-1, is GAGVSQSPRYKVAKRGQDVALRCDPISGHVSLFWYQQALGQGPEFLTYFQNEAQLDKSGLPSDRFFAERPEGSVSTLKIQRTQQEDSAVYLCASSPAWVLTYNEQFFGPGTRLTVL.

This chain connects TRBV5-4 to TRBJ2-1, with D hard to call. V shed 4 bases and J shed 7 bases, with 18 bases lying between them. The V gene's germline CDR1 is SGHNT and CDR2 YYREEE (reference sequence). This CDR3 is 15 amino acids long. The chain's CDR3 is CASSPSKRVGNEQFF. The CDR3 DNA reads TGTGCCAGCAGCCCGAGTAAGAGAGTAGGGAATGAGCAGTTCTTC.

This sequence joins TRBV30 and TRBJ2-1; 8 nucleotides line up with TRBD2. Per the germline V gene, CDR1 is GTSNPN and CDR2 is SVGIG (reference sequence). With V trimmed by 4 bases and J by 6 bases, 8 bases remained unmatched. CDR3 length: 14 amino acids. The CDR3 region has the DNA TGTGCCTGGATTTACCGGGAGGGTAGCAATGAGCAGTTCTTC. Translating it yields CAWIYREGSNEQFF.

This rearrangement joins TRBV5-5 to TRBJ2-1; D might be TRBD1 or TRBD2, each matching 5 bases. Germline CDR1 and CDR2: SGHKS and YYEKEE (reference sequence). The CDR3 is made up of 16 amino acids. Trimming removed 1 base at V and 2 bases at J, with 13 bases between. In DNA form, the CDR3 reads TGTGCCAGCAGCTTGACTAGGGGTGTTCCCTACAATGAGCAGTTCTTC. It codes for CASSLTRGVPYNEQFF. Based on the CDR3 plus reference TRBV5-5 and TRBJ2-1, the full variable domain is DAGVTQSPTHLIKTRGQQVTLRCSPISGHKSVSWYQQVLGQGPQFIFQYYEKEERGRGNFPDRFSARQFPNYSSELNVNALLLGDSALYLCASSLTRGVPYNEQFFGPGTRLTVL.

The table lists this clone with a count of one. The chain's CDR3 is CASSAGGTAETQYF. DNA of the CDR3: TGCGCCAGCAGTGCTGGGGGGACCGCCGAGACCCAGTACTTC. The V call is TRBV10-1, the J call TRBJ2-5; possible D gene TRBD2, 6 bases. The CDR3 has 14 residues. The V end lost 4 bases, the J end lost 5 bases, and 14 bases lay between the germline ends. Germline values: CDR1 WNHNN, CDR2 SYGVQD (reference sequence).

The chain uses TRBV6-5 and TRBJ2-1; a possible D gene is TRBD2 (5 bases). CDR1 is MNHEY and CDR2 is SVGAGI in the germline V gene. V was clipped by 6 bases and J by 5 bases, with 11 bases between them. CDR3 length: 13 residues. The CDR3 DNA sequence: TGTGCCAGCAGGAGGGCCTGGGACAATGAGCAGTTCTTC. As protein: CASRRAWDNEQFF.

The chain carries TRBV5-6 and TRBJ1-2; no firm D call. The CDR3 runs to 13 residues. CDR1 and CDR2 (germline): SGHDT, YYEEEE. Trimming took off 0 bases at V and 8 bases at J, with 11 bases between the two ends. The CDR3 reads CASSLADTRGYTF. CDR3 nucleotides: TGTGCCAGCAGCTTGGCCGACACGAGAGGCTACACCTTC. The full variable domain, its missing parts supplied by reference TRBV5-6 and TRBJ1-2, is DAGVTQSPTHLIKTRGQQVTLRCSPKSGHDTVSWYQQALGQGPQFIFQYYEEEERQRGNFPDRFSGHQFPNYSSELNVNALLLGDSALYLCASSLADTRGYTFGSGTRLTVV.

Worth noting for this clone: The germline gene is not matched at one end of the junction; a read error may be the cause. V usage is TRBV7-7 and J usage is TRBJ2-2; tentatively, D is TRBD1 (5 bases). This CDR3 is 13 amino acids long. Per the germline V gene, CDR1 is SSHAT and CDR2 is FNYEAQ (reference sequence). CDR3 nucleotide sequence: TGTGCTAGCAGCCAGCAGGGCATCGGGGAGCTGTTTTTT. This translates into CASSQQGIGELFF.

The chain combines TRBV7-9 with TRBJ2-7; D perhaps matches TRBD1 (6 bases). Trimming removed 5 bases from V and 10 bases from J, with 15 bases in between. Germline lookup yields CDR1 SEHNR and CDR2 FQNEAQ (reference sequence). The CDR3 has 12 residues. The CDR3 spells CASSPTGPSQYF. CDR3 DNA: TGTGCCAGCAGCCCGACAGGCCCCTCACAGTACTTC.

This chain connects TRBV29-1 to TRBJ2-1; TRBD2 might be the D (5 bases). Trimming removed 7 bases from V and 7 bases from J, with 11 bases in between. The CDR3 covers 11 residues. Germline V gene data show CDR1 as SQVTM and CDR2 as ANQGSEA. CDR3 amino acids: CSGERGNEQFF. CDR3 bases: TGCAGCGGGGAACGGGGAAATGAGCAGTTCTTC.

This chain connects TRBV7-9 to TRBJ2-1, with TRBD1 matching over 8 bases. The CDR3 runs 16 residues. V lost 5 bases, J lost 2 bases, and 8 bases stayed unmatched. Per the germline V gene, CDR1 is SEHNR and CDR2 is FQNEAQ (reference sequence). The CDR3 coding sequence is TGTGCCAGCAGCCTTGGGGGGACAGGCACCTACAATGAGCAGTTCTTC. It encodes CASSLGGTGTYNEQFF.

The chain couples TRBV5-4 to TRBJ2-7; a weak D match, TRBD1 (5 bases). From germline, CDR1 is SGHNT and CDR2 YYREEE (reference sequence). The CDR3 extends over 13 amino acids. V lost 3 bases and J 3 bases, leaving 10 bases between the germline ends. CDR3 bases: TGTGCCAGCAGCTCAGTGGACAACTACGAGCAGTACTTC. It translates to CASSSVDNYEQYF.

Points on this clone: This may come from a read error, since a much larger clone is one base off. The rearrangement joins TRBV4-3 to TRBJ2-7, with TRBD2 matching 8 bases. With 0 bases clipped from V and 3 bases from J, the junction kept 4 bases outside the gene matches. The CDR3 contains 15 residues. Per germline, CDR1 LGHNA and CDR2 YSLEER. The CDR3 protein is CASSQDLLAVYEQYF. Here the CDR3 DNA reads TGCGCCAGCAGCCAAGATCTACTAGCGGTCTACGAGCAGTACTTC.

The rearrangement uses TRBV18 and TRBJ2-7; D tentatively reads TRBD1 or TRBD2 (5 bases each). The V end lost 0 bases, the J end lost 2 bases, and 17 bases lay between the germline ends. The length of the CDR3 is 17 residues. Germline CDR1 KGHSH, CDR2 LQKENI. The CDR3 sequence: CASSPPNWGSKAYEQYF. The CDR3 DNA is TGTGCCAGCTCACCACCGAATTGGGGGAGTAAGGCCTACGAGCAGTACTTC. The whole variable domain, filled in from reference TRBV18 and TRBJ2-7, reads NAGVMQNPRHLVRRRGQEARLRCSPMKGHSHVYWYRQLPEEGLKFMVYLQKENIIDESGMPKERFSAEFPKEGPSILRIQQVVRGDSAAYFCASSPPNWGSKAYEQYFGPGTRLTVT.

V and J are TRBV6-5 and TRBJ2-1, with D tentatively TRBD1 (6 bases). Germline V gene data show CDR1 as MNHEY and CDR2 as SVGAGI. The CDR3 is 14 amino acids. Between the trimmed V and J ends, which lost 11 bases and 0 bases, there was a span of 14 bases. Here the CDR3 reads CAVRGRTSYNEQFF. The CDR3 DNA follows: TGTGCCGTCAGGGGACGAACCTCCTACAATGAGCAGTTCTTC.

The chain recombines TRBV7-8 with TRBJ2-5, with D possibly called TRBD1 or TRBD2 (6 bases each). The V end was cut by 5 bases, the J end by 3 bases, with 13 bases between. The CDR3 has 14 amino acids. Germline values: CDR1 SGHVS, CDR2 FQNEAQ. The CDR3 loop is CASSPGGPEETQYF. In DNA, the CDR3 is TGTGCCAGCAGCCCTGGGGGGCCCGAAGAGACCCAGTACTTC.

Comment on this clone: Other DNA sequences in this specimen translate into the identical CDR3. The chain joins TRBV6-5 to TRBJ1-2; possibly TRBD1 for D (5 bases). Germline V CDR1 and CDR2: MNHEY, SVGAGI. The CDR3 runs to 14 residues. The V and J ends lost 0 bases and 8 bases respectively, with 13 bases between them. CDR3 nucleotide sequence: TGTGCCAGCAGTTACTCGACGGGACGGTACGGCTACACCTTC. This translates into CASSYSTGRYGYTF.

The rearrangement uses TRBV11-2 and TRBJ2-3; 8 bases align to TRBD2. Unmatched junction bases numbered 8, after V lost 0 bases and J lost 3 bases. The germline V gene has CDR1 SGHAT and CDR2 FQNNGV. The CDR3 runs 17 residues. CDR3 sequence reads: CASSLDNFGRGTDTQYF. CDR3 bases: TGTGCCAGCAGCTTAGATAATTTCGGGAGGGGAACAGATACGCAGTATTTT. Full variable domain (remainder filled in from reference TRBV11-2 and TRBJ2-3): EAGVAQSPRYKIIEKRQSVAFWCNPISGHATLYWYQQILGQGPKLLIQFQNNGVVDDSQLPKDRFSAERLKGVDSTLKIQPAKLEDSAVYLCASSLDNFGRGTDTQYFGPGTRLTVL.

This chain joins TRBV27 and TRBJ2-7; D is unclear. The germline V gene has CDR1 MNHEY and CDR2 SMNVEV (reference sequence). The length of the CDR3 is 13 residues. Trimming stripped 7 bases from V and 0 bases from J, with 10 bases between. CDR3 sequence: CASKGILSYEQYF. CDR3 in DNA: TGTGCCAGCAAAGGGATTCTCTCCTACGAGCAGTACTTC.

The chain has TRBV7-2 and TRBJ1-1; D uncertain. Deletions cut 6 bases from V and 0 bases from J, with 14 bases between. The CDR3 totals 15 residues. The germline gives CDR1 SGHTA, CDR2 FQGNSA. Written as DNA, the CDR3 is TGTGCCAGCAGTTTCCCGGCTGGCATGAACACTGAAGCTTTCTTT. This codes for CASSFPAGMNTEAFF.

The rearrangement uses TRBV27 and TRBJ1-6, with unresolved D. Per the germline V gene, CDR1 is MNHEY and CDR2 is SMNVEV (reference sequence). The CDR3 runs to 14 residues. The V end lost 5 bases, the J end lost 1 base, and 6 bases lay between the germline ends. The CDR3 sequence is CASSRESYNSPLHF. The CDR3 DNA reads as TGTGCCAGCAGTCGCGAGTCCTATAATTCACCCCTCCACTTT.

This chain links TRBV6-5 with TRBJ1-5; D uncertain. V shed 6 bases and J shed 2 bases, with 14 bases lying between them. The germline gives CDR1 MNHEY, CDR2 SVGAGI. The CDR3 totals 15 residues. DNA for the CDR3: TGTGCCAGCAGACAAGGGTGGGAAGGCAATCAGCCCCAGCATTTT. The encoded protein is CASRQGWEGNQPQHF.

The chain joins TRBV6-6 to TRBJ1-2; perhaps TRBD1 as D (6 bases). The CDR3 sequence is 15 residues long. V was cut by 6 bases and J by 0 bases, with 14 bases left in between. Germline assignment: CDR1 MNHNY and CDR2 SVGAGI (reference sequence). The CDR3 DNA follows: TGTGCCAGCAGATTTGGGACACAAGCTAACTATGGCTACACCTTC. It encodes CASRFGTQANYGYTF.

This chain connects TRBV28 to TRBJ1-1; D unclear. Trimming removed 8 bases at V and 11 bases at J, with 6 bases between. The CDR3 has 8 residues. The V gene's germline CDR1 is MDHEN and CDR2 SYDVKM. The CDR3 protein is CASGAAFF. CDR3 DNA: TGTGCCAGCGGAGCGGCTTTCTTT.

This chain joins TRBV6-1 and TRBJ1-4, with TRBD1 matching over 7 bases. The V segment lost 3 bases and the J segment 3 bases; nucleotides outside the gene matches: 10. Germline loops: CDR1 MNHNS, CDR2 SASEGT. The CDR3 loop spans 17 amino acids. The CDR3 region is CASSDPTGKVANEKLFF. The CDR3 coding sequence is TGTGCCAGCAGTGACCCGACAGGGAAGGTGGCTAATGAAAAACTGTTTTTT.

The rearrangement links TRBV6-6 to TRBJ2-7; possibly TRBD1 or TRBD2 for D (5 bases each). CDR1 is MNHNY, CDR2 SVGAGI, per germline (reference sequence). V lost 2 bases and J 5 bases, leaving 10 bases between the germline ends. This CDR3 is 13 amino acids long. The CDR3 loop is CASSYTGTHEQYF. The DNA of the CDR3 is TGTGCCAGCAGTTACACCGGGACCCACGAGCAGTACTTC.